The 22 T cell receptor beta chains below were found in one sample sequenced in a study of cytomegalovirus exposure and HLA in healthy donors. It was with 60 Vbeta and 13 Jbeta primers that the PCR ran. Clones were sequenced by immunoSEQ multiplex PCR, and TCRdb holds only the in-frame ones, with some missing. Its listing shows more than 100,000 clones. Sequenced: PBMCs. All receptors come from a middle-aged woman in good health and CMV-seronegative.

The chain carries TRBV18 and TRBJ2-7, with 14 bases matching TRBD2. Germline V gene lookup returns CDR1 KGHSH and CDR2 LQKENI. Trimming took 0 bases from V and 2 from J; bases not matched to a gene: 3. The CDR3 consists of 17 residues. Written as DNA, the CDR3 is TGTGCCAGCTCACCACCGGGACTAGCGGGGGCCGCCTACGAGCAGTACGTC. This sequence encodes CASSPPGLAGAAYEQYV.

This rearrangement joins TRBV7-3 to TRBJ2-3; no definite D call. The CDR3 runs 15 residues. From germline, CDR1 is SGHTA and CDR2 FQGTGA. Trimming cost V 4 bases and J 4 bases, with 15 bases left between them. The CDR3 DNA reads TGTGCCAGCAGCTCATCGGGTCGTGTCGCAGATACGCAGTATTTT. Its translation is CASSSSGRVADTQYF.

This chain uses TRBV5-4 with TRBJ2-7, with D tentatively TRBD1 (5 bases). Trimming shortened V by 10 bases and J by 4 bases, and 18 bases separated the two germline ends. Germline CDR1 and CDR2: SGHNT and YYREEE (reference sequence). This CDR3 is built from 13 residues. This CDR3 is CASQVVGAYEQYF. The CDR3 nucleotides are TGTGCCTCCCAGGTGGTAGGGGCTTACGAGCAGTACTTC.

The chain is built from TRBV5-8 and TRBJ2-7; maybe TRBD1 (6 bases). The CDR3 runs to 13 residues. V was shortened by 4 bases and J by 0 bases, with 8 bases between the two germline ends. Germline V CDR1 and CDR2: SGHTS, YDEGEE. In DNA form, the CDR3 reads TGTGCCAGCAGCCGGACAGTCTCCTACGAGCAGTACGTC. It specifies CASSRTVSYEQYV.

The V call is TRBV7-9, the J call TRBJ2-5; 7 bases line up with TRBD2. There are 14 residues in the CDR3. V lost 5 bases to trimming and J lost 3 bases; unmatched junction nucleotides: 6. Germline assignment: CDR1 SEHNR and CDR2 FQNEAQ (reference sequence). In nucleotides, the CDR3 is TGTGCCAGCAGCCCGGGACTAACTGAAGAGACCCAGTACTTC. It specifies CASSPGLTEETQYF.

This chain uses TRBV7-2 with TRBJ1-4; possibly TRBD1 for D (5 bases). The CDR3 has 16 amino acids. V was pared by 5 bases and J by 0 bases, with 13 bases between. Germline loops: CDR1 SGHTA, CDR2 FQGNSA. CDR3 nucleotide sequence: TGTGCCAGCAGCAGACAGTCAGGGACAACTAATGAAAAACTGTTTTTT. This translates into CASSRQSGTTNEKLFF.

The rearrangement uses TRBV10-3 and TRBJ1-2; D call uncertain. CDR3 length: 14 amino acids. V lost 3 bases to trimming and J lost 6 bases, with 14 bases between them. CDR1 and CDR2 from the germline V gene are ENHRY and SYGVKD. The CDR3 here is CAISEAGTSHGYTF. In DNA, the CDR3 is TGTGCCATCAGTGAAGCGGGAACGTCCCATGGCTACACCTTC.

The chain uses TRBV28 and TRBJ1-5; 7 bases map to TRBD1. There are 15 residues in the CDR3. Germline V gene sequence: CDR1 MDHEN, CDR2 SYDVKM. J was trimmed by 0 bases and V by 3 bases; bases with no gene match: 2. The CDR3 region has the DNA TGTGCCAGCAGTTTCTCAGGGGGTAGCAATCAGCCCCAGCATTTT. It encodes CASSFSGGSNQPQHF.

The CDR3 DNA reads as TGTGCCACCGGTATGACAGTCTACGAGCAGTACTTC. Protein sequence: CATGMTVYEQYF. V and J are TRBV10-3 and TRBJ2-7, with D maybe TRBD1 (5 bases). This CDR3 region has 12 residues. Germline V lookup: CDR1 ENHRY, CDR2 SYGVKD. The V and J ends lost 10 bases and 3 bases respectively, with 13 bases between them.

V is TRBV6-6 and J is TRBJ1-3, with 8 positions matching TRBD1. The germline gives CDR1 MNHNY, CDR2 SVGAGI (reference sequence). Losses at the gene ends were 7 bases for V and 3 bases for J; bases not matched to a gene: 11. The CDR3 runs 16 residues. CDR3 loop: CASIDPPGGVGNTIYF. DNA of the CDR3: TGTGCCAGCATTGACCCCCCAGGGGGCGTTGGAAACACCATATATTTT.

The rearrangement joins TRBV6-1 to TRBJ1-2, with D uncertain. The germline V gene encodes CDR1 MNHNS and CDR2 SASEGT. V was trimmed by 0 bases and J by 8 bases, leaving 13 bases between them. CDR3 length: 14 residues. The CDR3 protein is CASSEAGGDLGYTF. In nucleotides, the CDR3 is TGTGCCAGCAGTGAAGCGGGCGGGGATTTGGGCTACACCTTC.

This chain uses TRBV27 with TRBJ2-7, with unresolved D. This CDR3 region has 14 residues. Trimming left V 5 bases short and J 1 base short, with 12 bases between. The germline gives CDR1 MNHEY, CDR2 SMNVEV (reference sequence). The CDR3 sequence is CASSISDWSYEQYF. In nucleotides, the CDR3 is TGTGCCAGCAGTATAAGTGACTGGTCCTACGAGCAGTACTTC.

This chain links TRBV18 with TRBJ2-1; 9 positions agree with TRBD1. Germline assignment: CDR1 KGHSH and CDR2 LQKENI. The CDR3 has 16 residues. V lost 6 bases, J lost 8 bases, and 14 bases stayed unmatched. The CDR3 sequence: CASSRTQGARSDEQFF. Here the CDR3 DNA reads TGTGCCAGCTCTCGAACACAGGGGGCGCGATCCGATGAGCAGTTCTTC.

V is TRBV27 and J is TRBJ1-2, with D maybe TRBD1 (5 bases). The CDR3 totals 12 residues. The V gene lost 5 bases and the J gene lost 4 bases, with 8 bases spanning the gap. In germline, CDR1 is MNHEY, CDR2 SMNVEV (reference sequence). The CDR3: CASSSQGYGYTF. CDR3 nucleotide sequence: TGTGCCAGCAGTAGTCAGGGCTATGGCTACACCTTC.

The chain is built from TRBV5-8 and TRBJ2-3, with 10 nucleotides matching TRBD2. After removal of 2 bases from V and 2 bases from J, the junction contained 2 bases not matched to a gene. This CDR3 has 15 amino acids. Germline CDR1 SGHTS, CDR2 YDEGEE. The CDR3, as DNA: TGTGCCAGCAGCTTCGGACTAGCGGACACAGATACGCAGTATTTT. Amino acids: CASSFGLADTDTQYF.

This chain joins TRBV28 and TRBJ1-5; weak D call: TRBD1 (5 bases). Germline V gene sequence: CDR1 MDHEN, CDR2 SYDVKM. This CDR3 contains 13 residues. V lost 10 bases and J 7 bases, leaving 17 bases between the germline ends. The CDR3 here is CATSAGFSQPQHF. CDR3 bases: TGTGCCACCTCAGCAGGGTTTAGCCAGCCCCAGCATTTT.

V gene TRBV12-5 combines with J gene TRBJ1-2; D unresolved. V gave up 1 base and J gave up 10 bases, with 13 bases separating them. CDR1 is LGHNT, CDR2 FRNRAP, per germline. This CDR3 spans 13 amino acids. The CDR3 is CASGLGHEGSYTF. CDR3 in DNA: TGTGCTAGTGGTTTGGGGCACGAGGGCTCCTACACCTTC. The variable domain in full, with the rest retrieved from reference TRBV12-5 and TRBJ1-2, is DARVTQTPRHKVTEMGQEVTMRCQPILGHNTVFWYRQTMMQGLELLAYFRNRAPLDDSGMPKDRFSAEMPDATLATLKIQPSEPRDSAVYFCASGLGHEGSYTFGSGTRLTVV.

The J gene is TRBJ2-5, the V gene TRBV5-1, with 10 bases identical to TRBD2. Germline V gene lookup returns CDR1 SGHRS and CDR2 YFSETQ. Trimming removed 5 bases from V and 4 bases from J; junction bases left unmatched: 11. The CDR3 loop spans 16 amino acids. DNA for the CDR3: TGCGCCAGCAGACGGGCTAGCGGGGGTACGTTAGAGACCCAGTACTTC. Amino acid sequence: CASRRASGGTLETQYF. Full variable domain (remainder filled in from reference TRBV5-1 and TRBJ2-5): KAGVTQTPRYLIKTRGQQVTLSCSPISGHRSVSWYQQTPGQGLQFLFEYFSETQRNKGNFPGRFSGRQFSNSRSEMNVSTLELGDSALYLCASRRASGGTLETQYFGPGTRLLVL.

J is TRBJ2-3 and V is TRBV7-2; possible D gene TRBD1, 5 bases. Germline V CDR1 and CDR2: SGHTA, FQGNSA. This CDR3 has 15 residues. Trimming stripped 3 bases from V and 2 bases from J, with 12 bases between. CDR3 loop: CASSFQGHNTDTQYF. In DNA, the CDR3 is TGTGCCAGCAGCTTCCAGGGCCATAACACAGATACGCAGTATTTT.

The gene calls are TRBV10-3 and TRBJ1-2, with a possible D match to TRBD1 (6 bases). With 4 bases removed from V and 0 bases from J, the gap between germline ends came to 12 bases. CDR1 is ENHRY, CDR2 SYGVKD, per germline. This CDR3 has 15 amino acids. The CDR3 bases are TGTGCCATCAGTGGGGGACACCAGACTAACTATGGCTACACCTTC. Amino acid sequence: CAISGGHQTNYGYTF.

The chain carries TRBV5-1 and TRBJ1-1; 7 nucleotides match TRBD1. Per germline, CDR1 SGHRS and CDR2 YFSETQ. The CDR3 loop spans 15 amino acids. J was trimmed by 3 bases and V by 2 bases; bases with no gene match: 7. The CDR3, as DNA: TGCGCCAGCAGCTTACAGGGGTTAAGGGACACTGAAGCTTTCTTT. This codes for CASSLQGLRDTEAFF.

V is TRBV6-4 and J is TRBJ1-1; TRBD1 agrees at 7 bases. CDR3 size: 14 residues. V was pared by 3 bases and J by 1 base, with 2 bases of the junction left unmatched. CDR1 and CDR2 (germline): MRHNA, SNTAGT. In DNA, the CDR3 is TGTGCCAGCAGTGAGCGGACAGGGAACACTGAAGCTTTCTTT. This translates into CASSERTGNTEAFF.